These 22 T cell receptor beta chains were all obtained from the same sample, sequenced in a study of T cell responses to AZD1222 COVID-19 vaccine. The protocol was immunoSEQ multiplex PCR, while the TCRdb copy is restricted to in-frame clones and leaves out a portion. This sample has 120,000 to 150,000 clones; more than 85% occur once, and the top ten carry about 1.5%. Sequenced material: peripheral blood, taken on day 0 of AZD1222 vaccination. These receptors were taken from an adult in good health.

The J gene is TRBJ2-3, the V gene TRBV30; 13 bases agree with TRBD2. The CDR3 length is 16 residues. V gave up 2 bases and J gave up 4 bases; unmatched junction bases: 6. Germline-derived CDR1 and CDR2 are GTSNPN and SVGIG (reference sequence). The CDR3 reads CAWSQGLAGAADTQYF. Here the CDR3 DNA reads TGTGCCTGGAGTCAAGGACTAGCGGGAGCAGCAGATACGCAGTATTTT.

The rearrangement uses TRBV5-1 and TRBJ1-4, with TRBD1 as a possible D gene (6 bases). The CDR3 runs to 18 residues. Germline V lookup: CDR1 SGHRS, CDR2 YFSETQ. Trimming shortened V by 0 bases and J by 4 bases, and 19 bases separated the two germline ends. DNA of the CDR3: TGCGCCAGCAGCTTGGGGGGGTCGACAGGAGTCGGTAATGAAAAACTGTTTTTT. As protein: CASSLGGSTGVGNEKLFF.

J is TRBJ1-4 and V is TRBV6-4, with a tentative D call TRBD1 (5 bases). The CDR3 has 16 amino acids. With 5 bases removed from V and 8 bases from J, the gap between germline ends came to 21 bases. Per the germline V gene, CDR1 is MRHNA and CDR2 is SNTAGT. The CDR3 loop reads CASSPKPTVTREKLFF. The CDR3 DNA reads as TGTGCCAGCAGTCCGAAACCGACAGTTACTAGGGAAAAACTGTTTTTT.

V is TRBV6-4 and J is TRBJ2-3; D unresolved. Germline V lookup: CDR1 MRHNA, CDR2 SNTAGT. This CDR3 is built from 14 residues. The V end lost 2 bases, the J end lost 2 bases, and 8 bases lay between the germline ends. DNA for the CDR3: TGTGCCAGCAGTGACGGGCAGCACACAGATACGCAGTATTTT. This translates into CASSDGQHTDTQYF.

On this clone: Other DNA sequences of this sample code for an identical CDR3. The chain uses TRBV27 and TRBJ2-1, with 9 nucleotides matching TRBD1. V shed 4 bases, J shed 4 bases, and the junction held 5 bases outside the gene matches. From germline, CDR1 is MNHEY and CDR2 SMNVEV (reference sequence). This CDR3 is built from 15 residues. The CDR3 nucleotides read TGTGCCAGCAGTTCCAGGACAGGGGCGTACAATGAGCAGTTCTTC. Translation: CASSSRTGAYNEQFF.

This rearrangement joins TRBV3-1 (or the pseudogene TRBV3-2) to TRBJ1-2, with no clear D. Trimming removed 0 bases from V and 4 bases from J, with 9 bases in between. This CDR3 spans 14 amino acids. CDR1 and CDR2 (germline): LGHDT, YNNKEL (reference sequence). The CDR3 sequence is CASSQDKGVYGYTF. The CDR3 region has the DNA TGTGCCAGCAGCCAAGATAAAGGTGTCTATGGCTACACCTTC.

The gene calls are TRBV9 and TRBJ1-2, with D maybe TRBD1 (6 bases). The CDR3 has 17 amino acids. V shed 0 bases and J shed 3 bases, with 18 bases lying between them. Germline V gene sequence: CDR1 SGDLS, CDR2 YYNGEE. The DNA of the CDR3 is TGTGCCAGCAGCGTAGGGACAGCCGGAAAACGGGACTATGGCTACACCTTC. This codes for CASSVGTAGKRDYGYTF. Full variable domain (missing parts from reference TRBV9 and TRBJ1-2): DSGVTQTPKHLITATGQRVTLRCSPRSGDLSVYWYQQSLDQGLQFLIQYYNGEERAKGNILERFSAQQFPDLHSELNLSSLELGDSALYFCASSVGTAGKRDYGYTFGSGTRLTVV.

This rearrangement joins TRBV28 to TRBJ2-5; 12 nucleotides agree with TRBD2. The germline CDR1 and CDR2 sequences are MDHEN and SYDVKM. The CDR3 covers 17 residues. V trimming: 2 bases; J trimming: 5 bases; junction bases outside the gene matches: 9. CDR3 loop: CASSLAGLAGAPETQYF. CDR3 DNA: TGTGCCAGCAGTTTAGCGGGACTAGCGGGCGCCCCCGAGACCCAGTACTTC.

The chain carries TRBV5-6 and TRBJ2-2, with D perhaps TRBD2 (5 bases). Germline assignment: CDR1 SGHDT and CDR2 YYEEEE. V lost 0 bases and J 3 bases, leaving 9 bases between the germline ends. The CDR3 totals 15 residues. CDR3 loop: CASSLGPGYTGELFF. The CDR3 DNA follows: TGTGCCAGCAGCTTGGGTCCGGGGTACACCGGGGAGCTGTTTTTT.

The CDR3 nucleotides read TGTGCCAGCAGCTTAGGTCAAGTAGGTGAGCAGTTCTTC. This encodes CASSLGQVGEQFF. The rearrangement links TRBV7-2 to TRBJ2-1; no definite D call. The CDR3 totals 13 residues. Trimming pared 1 base from V and 9 bases from J, leaving 10 bases between. CDR1 is SGHTA, CDR2 FQGNSA, per germline.

V usage is TRBV20-1 and J usage is TRBJ1-5; perhaps TRBD1 as D (6 bases). Germline lookup yields CDR1 DFQATT and CDR2 SNEGSKA (reference sequence). The CDR3 covers 18 residues. Trimming cost V 3 bases and J 5 bases, with 26 bases left between them. This CDR3 is CSASKGAGDAQAHQPQHF. CDR3 sequence (DNA): TGCAGTGCTAGTAAAGGGGCAGGGGATGCCCAAGCCCATCAGCCCCAGCATTTT.

The rearrangement uses TRBV30 and TRBJ1-2, with unresolved D. Germline-derived CDR1 and CDR2 are GTSNPN and SVGIG (reference sequence). The CDR3 extends over 16 amino acids. V was clipped by 3 bases and J by 6 bases, with 23 bases between them. For the CDR3, the DNA is TGTGCCTGGAGCATATCCTCCCAGGCCCCGGACGATGGCTACACCTTC. Encoded protein: CAWSISSQAPDDGYTF.

The chain is built from TRBV19 and TRBJ1-1; a possible D gene is TRBD1 (6 bases). Per the germline V gene, CDR1 is LNHDA and CDR2 is SQIVND (reference sequence). V was clipped by 6 bases and J by 7 bases, with 15 bases between them. The CDR3 length is 13 residues. The CDR3 DNA reads TGTGCCAGTAGCCCGGGGGCCGGAGATGAAGCTTTCTTT. Translation: CASSPGAGDEAFF.

This chain connects TRBV14 to TRBJ2-7, with 7 bases fitting TRBD2. The germline CDR1 and CDR2 sequences are SGHDN and FVKESK. This CDR3 contains 17 residues. The trim removed 4 bases at V and 2 bases at J, leaving 14 bases unmatched. The CDR3 is CASSPQTRASGPYEQYF. CDR3 nucleotide sequence: TGTGCCAGCAGCCCCCAAACCCGGGCTAGCGGACCCTACGAGCAGTACTTC.

The chain carries TRBV19 and TRBJ1-6, with 9 bases identical to TRBD1. Germline V gives CDR1 LNHDA, CDR2 SQIVND (reference sequence). V lost 5 bases to trimming and J lost 7 bases; unmatched junction nucleotides: 12. This CDR3 is built from 17 residues. The CDR3: CASSPRTGVSGNSPLHF. The CDR3 coding sequence is TGTGCCAGTAGTCCCCGGACAGGGGTGAGCGGGAATTCACCCCTCCACTTT.

This clone occurred a few times. CDR3 in amino acids: CASSLGAVSSYNSPLHF. The CDR3 region has the DNA TGTGCCAGCAGCTTGGGGGCGGTTAGCTCCTATAATTCACCCCTCCACTTT. This chain uses TRBV5-4 with TRBJ1-6; D not certain. Germline CDR1 is SGHNT and CDR2 is YYREEE (reference sequence). Trimming shortened V by 0 bases and J by 0 bases, and 10 bases separated the two germline ends. The CDR3 length is 17 residues.

CDR3 loop: CASSWTGQETQYF. The CDR3 DNA reads as TGTGCCAGCAGCTGGACAGGGCAAGAGACCCAGTACTTC. V is TRBV13 and J is TRBJ2-5, with 8 bases fitting TRBD1. CDR3 length: 13 amino acids. In germline, CDR1 is PRHDT, CDR2 FYEKMQ (reference sequence). Unmatched junction bases numbered 0, after V lost 4 bases and J lost 2 bases.

The chain couples TRBV19 to TRBJ2-7; TRBD1 matches at 9 bases. From germline, CDR1 is LNHDA and CDR2 SQIVND (reference sequence). The CDR3 covers 13 residues. Trimming at V came to 11 bases and at J to 7 bases, leaving 12 bases not matched to a gene. The CDR3, as DNA: TGTGCCGTCCTGGACAGGGGAGCGGGTGAGCAGTACTTC. It encodes CAVLDRGAGEQYF.

The chain couples TRBV28 to TRBJ1-5; no clear D gene. Trimming took off 5 bases at V and 2 bases at J, with 10 bases between the two ends. The CDR3 is 14 amino acids. Germline V CDR1 and CDR2: MDHEN, SYDVKM. Here the CDR3 DNA reads TGTGCCAGCAGTCCTAGGGTCCGCAATCAGCCCCAGCATTTT. Translated, it gives CASSPRVRNQPQHF.

The rearrangement links TRBV5-6 to TRBJ1-1, with unresolved D. The CDR3 consists of 15 residues. The V and J ends lost 4 bases and 0 bases respectively, with 13 bases between them. From germline, CDR1 is SGHDT and CDR2 YYEEEE. Written as DNA, the CDR3 is TGTGCCAGCAGCCCTCAGACACGGATGAACACTGAAGCTTTCTTT. Amino acid sequence: CASSPQTRMNTEAFF.

The chain recombines TRBV30 with TRBJ2-1; tentative D call: TRBD2 (5 bases). Looked up from germline, CDR1 is GTSNPN and CDR2 is SVGIG (reference sequence). V was trimmed by 0 bases and J by 6 bases, leaving 9 bases between them. CDR3 length: 13 residues. This CDR3 reads CAWSVRTLNEQFF. As DNA, the CDR3 is TGTGCCTGGAGTGTACGGACTCTCAATGAGCAGTTCTTC.

The genes are TRBV7-2 and TRBJ2-7, with D possibly being TRBD1 (6 bases). The V and J ends lost 6 bases and 4 bases respectively, with 16 bases between them. The CDR3 has 14 residues. Germline V lookup: CDR1 SGHTA, CDR2 FQGNSA. CDR3 protein: CASSGDRRRYEQYF. The CDR3, as DNA: TGTGCCAGCAGTGGAGACAGGCGACGTTACGAGCAGTACTTC.